This entry lists 17 T cell receptor beta chains sequenced from one sample in a study of blood T cells in healthy people across ages. PCR was performed a second time for about 6 to 12 cycles using a sample-barcoded 5' primer and a J-beta primer mix. One entry per CDR3 protein results from TCRdb running MiXCR on the 5' RACE reads. The sample lists about 600,000 distinct CDR3 sequences; around 48% were seen once. Sequenced input: blood. These receptors were obtained from a man older than 75 in good health.

This clonotype was seen more than once but under ten times. V usage is TRBV20-1 and J usage is TRBJ1-2, with D hard to call. Germline V gene data show CDR1 as DFQATT and CDR2 as SNEGSKA (reference sequence). This CDR3 contains 14 residues. V was pared by 0 bases and J by 8 bases, with 16 bases between. CDR3 in DNA: TGCAGTGCTAGAGATCCATCAGAGTTAGGGGGCTACACCTTC. It is translated as CSARDPSELGGYTF.

This sequence joins TRBV7-2 and TRBJ2-7, with D hard to call. Germline lookup yields CDR1 SGHTA and CDR2 FQGNSA. The germline V and J ends were trimmed by 4 bases and 10 bases, with 11 bases remaining between them. The CDR3 covers 11 residues. Here the CDR3 reads CASSSSGPQYF. In DNA, the CDR3 is TGTGCCAGCAGCTCTTCGGGCCCTCAGTACTTC.

The chain combines TRBV7-2 with TRBJ1-6; 8 nucleotides agree with TRBD1. Trimming at V came to 2 bases and at J to 2 bases, leaving 8 bases not matched to a gene. Looked up from germline, CDR1 is SGHTA and CDR2 is FQGNSA. CDR3 length: 18 amino acids. CDR3 DNA: TGTGCCAGCAGCTTAACGGGGACAGGCATTCCCTATAATTCACCCCTCCACTTT. Translation gives CASSLTGTGIPYNSPLHF.

This clonotype has only one observation. The chain is built from TRBV12-3 or TRBV12-4 and TRBJ2-7; TRBD1 agrees at 7 bases. With V trimmed by 7 bases and J by 3 bases, 6 bases remained unmatched. The CDR3 consists of 13 residues. CDR3 DNA: TGTGCCAGCACCCTTCGACAGGGCTACGAGCAGTACTTC. It specifies CASTLRQGYEQYF.

The V and J genes are TRBV5-1 and TRBJ2-3, with a tentative D call TRBD2 (7 bases). Germline V gives CDR1 SGHRS, CDR2 YFSETQ. The CDR3 consists of 16 residues. V dropped 3 bases and J dropped 3 bases, with 17 bases sitting between them. The CDR3 coding sequence is TGCGCCAGCAGCTCCTTAGGCGGGGGCTCAACAGATACGCAGTATTTT. This translates into CASSSLGGGSTDTQYF.

The count of this clonotype is one. This chain links TRBV5-1 with TRBJ1-5, with 9 positions matching TRBD1. The CDR3 spans 15 residues. Germline lookup yields CDR1 SGHRS and CDR2 YFSETQ. Germline trimming cut 4 bases from V and 6 bases from J; bases unmatched to any gene: 8. The CDR3 DNA reads as TGCGCCAGCAGCCTTGACGGACAGGGGCCTCAGCCCCAGCATTTT. Translation: CASSLDGQGPQPQHF.

V and J are TRBV7-2 and TRBJ2-7; a possible D gene is TRBD2 (6 bases). This CDR3 spans 17 amino acids. V lost 1 base, J lost 3 bases, and 19 bases lay in between. CDR1 and CDR2 (germline): SGHTA, FQGNSA. The CDR3: CASSLDLQAIAVYEQYF. The DNA of the CDR3 is TGTGCCAGCAGCTTAGACCTTCAGGCAATAGCGGTCTACGAGCAGTACTTC.

In DNA form, the CDR3 reads TGCAGTGCTAGAGATGAGAGGCTAGCGTTTCAGAAAGCCTACGAGCAGTACTTC. This translates into CSARDERLAFQKAYEQYF. The genes are TRBV20-1 and TRBJ2-7, with a tentative D call TRBD2 (6 bases). Trimming left V 0 bases short and J 2 bases short, with 23 bases between. This CDR3 has 18 amino acids. Germline V gene data show CDR1 as DFQATT and CDR2 as SNEGSKA (reference sequence).

V gene TRBV15 combines with J gene TRBJ2-5; 7 bases map to TRBD1. The V gene's germline CDR1 is LNHNV and CDR2 YYDKDF (reference sequence). The V and J ends lost 3 bases and 3 bases, in that order; junction bases with no gene match: 10. The CDR3 contains 16 residues. DNA of the CDR3: TGTGCCACCAGCAGTCAAAAGGGGGCGACAGAAGAGACCCAGTACTTC. Encoded protein: CATSSQKGATEETQYF.

The V gene is TRBV7-9, the J gene TRBJ1-2; D unresolved. V was pared by 5 bases and J by 6 bases, with 10 bases between. Germline CDR1 SEHNR, CDR2 FQNEAQ (reference sequence). This CDR3 has 12 residues. CDR3 loop: CASSLVQDGYTF. Here the CDR3 DNA reads TGTGCCAGCAGCCTCGTCCAAGATGGCTACACCTTC.

This clonotype was found many times. DNA for the CDR3: TGTGCCAGCAGTTTATTACAGGGGACCTATGGCTACACCTTC. Protein: CASSLLQGTYGYTF. The V gene is TRBV12-3 or TRBV12-4, the J gene TRBJ1-2; 7 nucleotides align to TRBD1. This CDR3 region has 14 residues. The trim removed 2 bases at V and 4 bases at J, leaving 4 bases unmatched.

This chain uses TRBV20-1 with TRBJ1-4, with D possibly being TRBD1 (5 bases). This CDR3 has 14 amino acids. Germline V CDR1 and CDR2: DFQATT, SNEGSKA (reference sequence). V was clipped by 6 bases and J by 6 bases, with 17 bases between them. The CDR3 is CSAARPGRDEKLFF. The CDR3 nucleotides read TGCAGTGCGGCCAGACCAGGGCGGGATGAAAAACTGTTTTTT.

V usage is TRBV5-1 and J usage is TRBJ2-1; D is unclear. CDR1 and CDR2 from the germline V gene are SGHRS and YFSETQ. The V end lost 1 base, the J end lost 5 bases, and 7 bases lay between the germline ends. The CDR3 extends over 13 amino acids. In DNA, the CDR3 is TGCGCCAGCAGCTTGCTGGTCGACAATGAGCAGTTCTTC. This encodes CASSLLVDNEQFF.

The V and J genes are TRBV20-1 and TRBJ2-3, with 13 bases fitting TRBD2. CDR1 is DFQATT, CDR2 SNEGSKA, per germline (reference sequence). This CDR3 is built from 16 residues. V lost 5 bases to trimming and J lost 4 bases; unmatched junction nucleotides: 9. CDR3 coding DNA: TGCAGTGCTTCTCGACTAGCGGGAGGTAGGGCAGATACGCAGTATTTT. Translating it yields CSASRLAGGRADTQYF.

The chain combines TRBV10-1 with TRBJ2-5; 8 bases are shared with TRBD1. CDR3 length: 15 residues. The ends lost 3 bases at V and 5 bases at J; junction bases unmatched: 8. CDR1 is WNHNN, CDR2 SYGVQD, per germline (reference sequence). In nucleotides, the CDR3 is TGCGCCAGCAGTGATGGGACAGGTGGGCAGGAGACCCAGTACTTC. Translation gives CASSDGTGGQETQYF.

This clonotype was seen more than once but under ten times. The rearrangement uses TRBV7-3 and TRBJ2-1; D gene uncertain. Germline CDR1 and CDR2: SGHTA and FQGTGA. V lost 5 bases and J 4 bases, leaving 15 bases between the germline ends. The CDR3 has 15 amino acids. The CDR3 DNA reads TGTGCCAGCAGCCGCGATGGGTCAGATTACAATGAGCAGTTCTTC. Translation: CASSRDGSDYNEQFF.

The chain combines TRBV6-5 with TRBJ1-2; 12 nucleotides line up with TRBD1. V was pared by 2 bases and J by 8 bases, with 6 bases of the junction left unmatched. The CDR3 has 15 residues. Germline V lookup: CDR1 MNHEY, CDR2 SVGAGI. The CDR3 bases are TGTGCCAGCAGTTACGTCCGGGACAGGGGGCGGGGCTACACCTTC. Translation gives CASSYVRDRGRGYTF.